One sample yielded the 18 T cell receptor beta chains listed below, sequenced in a study of blood T cell repertoires in COVID-19. Assay: immunoSEQ multiplex PCR; the TCRdb copy retains only in-frame clones and omits some. Of 130,000 to 150,000 clones in the sample, 87% are singletons; the top ten hold roughly 12%. The sample comprised PBMCs or T cells enriched from blood (not recorded which). These receptors came from a man between 60 and 70 years old who had recovered from COVID-19.

This chain uses TRBV13 with TRBJ2-5; 13 bases are shared with TRBD2. The junction had 17 bases not matched to a gene; V was cut back by 5 bases and J by 5 bases. Germline V CDR1 and CDR2: PRHDT, FYEKMQ (reference sequence). The CDR3 has 19 amino acids. In DNA, the CDR3 is TGTGCCAGCAGCCCGACCTCCGGACTAGCGGGGGTAGGTCGGGAGACCCAGTACTTC. Its translation: CASSPTSGLAGVGRETQYF.

The chain uses TRBV27 and TRBJ2-7, with TRBD1 matching 9 bases. Trimming removed 6 bases from V and 1 base from J; junction bases left unmatched: 10. Germline CDR1 MNHEY, CDR2 SMNVEV (reference sequence). The CDR3 has 16 amino acids. CDR3 bases: TGTGCCAGCAGGATGACAGGGGGGCCCATTTCCTACGAGCAGTACTTC. It encodes CASRMTGGPISYEQYF.

V usage is TRBV7-9 and J usage is TRBJ2-7; D not certain. Trimming removed 3 bases at V and 5 bases at J, with 8 bases between. Germline CDR1 SEHNR, CDR2 FQNEAQ (reference sequence). This CDR3 is 12 amino acids long. In nucleotides, the CDR3 is TGTGCCAGCAGCTTCTCCGTTAACGAGCAGTACTTC. Protein product: CASSFSVNEQYF. The full variable domain, in which reference TRBV7-9 and TRBJ2-7 provide the parts outside the CDR3, is DTGVSQNPRHKITKRGQNVTFRCDPISEHNRLYWYRQTLGQGPEFLTYFQNEAQLEKSRLLSDRFSAERPKGSFSTLEIQRTEQGDSAMYLCASSFSVNEQYFGPGTRLTVT.

This sequence joins TRBV6-5 and TRBJ1-2; D remains unclear. Germline CDR1 reads MNHEY; CDR2 reads SVGAGI. Trimming took off 6 bases at V and 7 bases at J, with 12 bases between the two ends. The CDR3 sequence is 12 residues long. The CDR3 reads CASSHSEGGYTF. The DNA of the CDR3 is TGTGCCAGCAGCCACAGCGAGGGTGGCTACACCTTC.

This chain links TRBV18 with TRBJ1-2; D is unresolved. V gave up 1 base and J gave up 7 bases, with 10 bases separating them. Germline CDR1 is KGHSH and CDR2 is LQKENI. The CDR3 is 13 amino acids. CDR3 protein: CASSPLEQAGYTF. The DNA for the CDR3 is TGTGCCAGCTCACCACTTGAGCAGGCTGGCTACACCTTC.

The V gene is TRBV11-3, the J gene TRBJ1-5; TRBD1 matches at 7 bases. CDR1 and CDR2 from the germline V gene are SGHNT and YENEEA. The CDR3 loop spans 17 amino acids. J was trimmed by 1 base and V by 0 bases; bases with no gene match: 6. CDR3 loop: CASSLDGRGLSNQPQHF. CDR3 bases: TGTGCCAGCAGCTTAGATGGAAGGGGGCTAAGCAATCAGCCCCAGCATTTT. The full variable domain, completed using reference TRBV11-3 and TRBJ1-5, is EAGVVQSPRYKIIEKKQPVAFWCNPISGHNTLYWYLQNLGQGPELLIRYENEEAVDDSQLPKDRFSAERLKGVDSTLKIQPAELGDSAVYLCASSLDGRGLSNQPQHFGDGTRLSIL.

V is TRBV28 and J is TRBJ1-2, with 8 positions matching TRBD1. The CDR3 length is 13 residues. Trimming took 8 bases from V and 5 from J; bases not matched to a gene: 7. Germline CDR1 is MDHEN and CDR2 is SYDVKM. CDR3 coding DNA: TGTGCCAGCGGGACAGGCGGCGGGTATGGCTACACCTTC. Translated: CASGTGGGYGYTF.

The chain recombines TRBV6-5 with TRBJ2-1; perhaps TRBD1 as D (6 bases). This CDR3 has 13 residues. Trimming removed 7 bases at V and 4 bases at J, with 11 bases between. The germline V gene has CDR1 MNHEY and CDR2 SVGAGI. The DNA for the CDR3 is TGTGCCAGCACTCTCGACAGGTACAATGAGCAGTTCTTC. Its protein is CASTLDRYNEQFF.

The chain carries TRBV3-1 (or the pseudogene TRBV3-2) and TRBJ2-7; D uncertain. The ends were cut back, 2 bases at V and 4 bases at J, with 9 bases in the middle. CDR3 length: 13 amino acids. Germline CDR1 LGHDT, CDR2 YNNKEL (reference sequence). The CDR3 DNA follows: TGTGCCAGCAGCCAACCGCCTACTTACGAGCAGTACTTC. Its translation is CASSQPPTYEQYF.

The DNA for the CDR3 is TGTGCCAGCAGTTACTCGAGGCCTTACGACGTCCTGACTTTC. Amino acid sequence: CASSYSRPYDVLTF. The V and J genes are TRBV6-5 and TRBJ2-6; D not certain. V gave up 0 bases and J gave up 11 bases, with 11 bases separating them. Germline CDR1 reads MNHEY; CDR2 reads SVGAGI. This CDR3 comprises 14 residues.

This clone was counted only a few times. V is TRBV4-1 and J is TRBJ2-7, with a possible D match to TRBD1 (5 bases). CDR1 MGHRA and CDR2 YSYEKL come from the germline V gene. The length of the CDR3 is 15 residues. Trimming pared 1 base from V and 7 bases from J, leaving 17 bases between. DNA of the CDR3: TGCGCCAGCAGCCAAGGTACGAAAGGGGCCTCTGAGCAGTACTTC. Translation gives CASSQGTKGASEQYF.

J is TRBJ1-4 and V is TRBV19; no clear D gene. In germline, CDR1 is LNHDA, CDR2 SQIVND (reference sequence). Trimming cost V 3 bases and J 4 bases, with 9 bases left between them. The CDR3 runs 14 residues. The CDR3 reads CASSMGSGNEKLFF. Written as DNA, the CDR3 is TGTGCCAGTAGTATGGGTAGCGGTAATGAAAAACTGTTTTTT.

The CDR3 nucleotides are TGTGCCACCAGGGCCAGGGGTGCCACTTTCAGACAATGGAACACTGAAGCTTTCTTT. This encodes CATRARGATFRQWNTEAFF. The genes are TRBV24-1 and TRBJ1-1; TRBD1 is a possible D gene (6 bases). Germline V gene sequence: CDR1 KGHDR, CDR2 SFDVKD. This CDR3 has 19 amino acids. With 7 bases removed from V and 1 base from J, the gap between germline ends came to 27 bases.

The rearrangement links TRBV11-2 to TRBJ2-4; TRBD2 matches at 8 bases. CDR3 length equals 14 residues. CDR1 is SGHAT, CDR2 FQNNGV, per germline. Germline trimming cut 1 base from V and 6 bases from J; bases unmatched to any gene: 2. CDR3 residues: CASSLAGGGNIQYF. The CDR3 nucleotides read TGTGCCAGCAGCTTAGCGGGGGGGGGAAACATTCAGTACTTC. The entire variable domain, with the rest obtained from reference TRBV11-2 and TRBJ2-4, is as follows: EAGVAQSPRYKIIEKRQSVAFWCNPISGHATLYWYQQILGQGPKLLIQFQNNGVVDDSQLPKDRFSAERLKGVDSTLKIQPAKLEDSAVYLCASSLAGGGNIQYFGAGTRLSVL.

This chain connects TRBV15 to TRBJ1-2; possible D gene TRBD1, 5 bases. The germline V and J ends were trimmed by 2 bases and 0 bases, with 7 bases remaining between them. Germline loops: CDR1 LNHNV, CDR2 YYDKDF (reference sequence). This CDR3 region has 14 residues. DNA of the CDR3: TGTGCCACCAGCAGAAGGGGCTCTAACTATGGCTACACCTTC. Its protein is CATSRRGSNYGYTF.

The chain has TRBV11-2 and TRBJ1-1, with TRBD1 as a possible D gene (5 bases). Trimming left V 1 base short and J 5 bases short, with 14 bases between. The CDR3 has 15 residues. Germline-derived CDR1 and CDR2 are SGHAT and FQNNGV. The CDR3 DNA reads TGTGCCAGCAGCTTAGTCCCAGGGCTAGAGACTGAAGCTTTCTTT. Translating it yields CASSLVPGLETEAFF.

The CDR3 spells CASSLAGGSEQFF. DNA for the CDR3: TGTGCCAGCAGCTTAGCGGGAGGTAGTGAGCAGTTCTTC. V and J are TRBV7-3 and TRBJ2-1; 8 nucleotides match TRBD2. CDR3 length: 13 amino acids. Germline assignment: CDR1 SGHTA and CDR2 FQGTGA. Germline trimming cut 2 bases from V and 9 bases from J; bases unmatched to any gene: 3.

The chain carries TRBV5-6 and TRBJ1-6, with D possibly TRBD1 on 6 matching bases. The V gene lost 4 bases and the J gene lost 5 bases, with 13 bases spanning the gap. The germline V gene has CDR1 SGHDT and CDR2 YYEEEE. The length of the CDR3 is 15 residues. The CDR3 sequence is CASSTRTENNSPLHF. The CDR3 DNA follows: TGTGCCAGCAGCACGCGGACAGAAAATAATTCACCCCTCCACTTT.